Below, one T cell receptor beta chain is given with its context. What it binds is unknown. The CDR3 is 19 amino acids. Germline V gives CDR1 LGHNA, CDR2 YSLEER. Losses at the gene ends were 0 bases for V and 1 base for J; bases not matched to a gene: 10. The data originate from a study of cytomegalovirus exposure and HLA in healthy donors. The overall study: Findings of an earlier analysis included 90 million to 120 million unique TCR beta sequences from some 190 million T cells. There were approximately 80 million unique TCRs (from HLA-typed donors) in an early data release.

Amplification used 60 Vbeta primers and 13 Jbeta primers. Assay: immunoSEQ multiplex PCR; the TCRdb copy retains only in-frame clones and omits some. Recorded for this sample: some 150,000 clones. Study-wide points: Later on, a genetic analysis was performed. It linked a missense variant in DCLRE1C with V- and J-gene trimming of TCR beta.

The sequence derives from a woman aged 18-30 years in good health and CMV-seronegative. Source material: PBMCs. This chain links TRBV4-3 with TRBJ2-1; 9 nucleotides align to TRBD2. Here the CDR3 DNA reads TGCGCCAGCAGCCAAGAAGCGGGAGGAGGGTCCGGATCCTACAATGAGCAGTTCTTC. Its translation is CASSQEAGGGSGSYNEQFF.